By sample fraction, the clone carrying this T cell receptor beta chain is medium-sized (0.01 to 0.1%). This sample is part of a study of metastatic and nonmetastatic thyroid tumors. This CDR3 comprises 13 residues. The germline CDR1 and CDR2 sequences are MNHNS and SASEGT. V was trimmed by 6 bases and J by 4 bases, leaving 12 bases between them. All patients were treatment-naive before thyroid surgery. TCRdb recomputed clones from the PCR reads via MiXCR. The repertoire holds fewer than 16,000 clones, 24% seen once, with around 8.1% in the top ten. The sample comprised tumor tissue. The V gene is TRBV6-1, the J gene TRBJ1-2, with D maybe TRBD1 (6 bases). The TCR was taken from a female donor with papillary thyroid cancer or a benign thyroid nodule (not recorded which). Some clones in this sample may be carry-over from other donors' samples. In nucleotides, the CDR3 is TGTGCCAGCAGAACGGGGACACTCTATGGCTACACCTTC. It encodes CASRTGTLYGYTF.